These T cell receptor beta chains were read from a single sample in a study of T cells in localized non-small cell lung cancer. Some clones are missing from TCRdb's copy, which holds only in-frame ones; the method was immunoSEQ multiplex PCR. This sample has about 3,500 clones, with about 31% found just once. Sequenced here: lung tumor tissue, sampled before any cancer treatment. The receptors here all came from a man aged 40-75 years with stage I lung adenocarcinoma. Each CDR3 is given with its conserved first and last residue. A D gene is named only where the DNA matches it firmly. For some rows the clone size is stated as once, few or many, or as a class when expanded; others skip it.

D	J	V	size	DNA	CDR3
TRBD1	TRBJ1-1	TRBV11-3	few	TGTGCCAGCAGCTACGGGACAGGGTTGAACACTGAAGCTTTCTTT	CASSYGTGLNTEAFF
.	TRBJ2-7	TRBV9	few	TGTGCCAGCAGCGTTTCCCCAGGGTCCCACGAGCAGTACTTC	CASSVSPGSHEQYF
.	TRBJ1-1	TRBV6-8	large	TGTGCCAGCAGCGGCGTTGACAGGCTGAACACTGAAGCTTTCTTT	CASSGVDRLNTEAFF
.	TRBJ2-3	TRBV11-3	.	TGTGCCAGCAGCCAAACATCTAGCACAGATACGCAGTATTTT	CASSQTSSTDTQYF
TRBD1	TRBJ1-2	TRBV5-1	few	TGCGCCAGCAGCCTTACGGGACAGGGGTTCTATGGCTACACCTTC	CASSLTGQGFYGYTF
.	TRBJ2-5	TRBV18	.	TGTGCCAGCTCACCCCGGCTAAGGGGTCAGGGAGAGACCCAGTACTTC	CASSPRLRGQGETQYF
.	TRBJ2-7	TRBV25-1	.	TGTGCCAGCAGTGTGAGGCTAGCGCCGGACCACCCCTACGAGCAGTACTTC	CASSVRLAPDHPYEQYF
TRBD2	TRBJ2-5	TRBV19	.	TGTGCCAGTAGTAGGACTAGCGGGAGTTTCCAAGAGACCCAGTACTTC	CASSRTSGSFQETQYF
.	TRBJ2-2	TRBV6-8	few	TGTGCCATCAGTCAGGTGGCAGGGAACACCGGGGAGCTGTTTTTT	CAISQVAGNTGELFF
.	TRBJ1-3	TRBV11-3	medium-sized	TGTGCCAGCAGCTTATACCCCGCGTCCTCTGGAAACACCATATATTTT	CASSLYPASSGNTIYF
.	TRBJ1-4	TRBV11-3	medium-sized	TGTGCCAGCAGCCAGGTAGCGGGGGGCGTGGAAAAACTGTTTTTT	CASSQVAGGVEKLFF
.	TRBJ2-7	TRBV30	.	TGTGCCTGGAGTCCAGCTTCTACCTACGAGCAGTACTTC	CAWSPASTYEQYF
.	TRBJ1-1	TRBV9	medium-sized	TGTGCCAGCAGCGTAGGTGGGTATGACACTGAAGCTTTCTTT	CASSVGGYDTEAFF
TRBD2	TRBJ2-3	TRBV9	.	TGTGCCAGCAGCGGGACTAGCGGGAACCGGCTGATAGATACGCAGTATTTT	CASSGTSGNRLIDTQYF
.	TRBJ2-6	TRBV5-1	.	TGCGCCAGCAGCTCGGGACGGAGCTCTGGGGCCAACGTCCTGACTTTC	CASSSGRSSGANVLTF
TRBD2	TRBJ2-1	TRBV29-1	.	TGCAGCGTTGAACGGCGGCTAGCGGGAAGTGGGGTGTTCTTC	CSVERRLAGSGVFF
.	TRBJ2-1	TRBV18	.	TGTGCCAGCTCACCACAGGGCGGGACATCCTACAATGAGCAGTTCTTC	CASSPQGGTSYNEQFF
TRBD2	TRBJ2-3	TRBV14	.	TGTGCCAGCAGCCTGCGGACTAGCGGGACTAGCACAGATACGCAGTATTTT	CASSLRTSGTSTDTQYF
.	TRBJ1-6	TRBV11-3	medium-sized	TGTGCCAGCAGCCAGGGGACGGGGAATAATTCACCCCTCCACTTT	CASSQGTGNNSPLHF
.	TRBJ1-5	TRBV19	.	TGTGCCAGTAGTAAAGGACAGAATCATCAGCCCCAGCATTTT	CASSKGQNHQPQHF
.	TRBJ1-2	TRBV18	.	TGTGCCAGCTCACTCCCGGCAGGGGCAAACCATAACTATGGCTACACCTTC	CASSLPAGANHNYGYTF
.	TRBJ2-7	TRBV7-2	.	TGTGCCAGCACACGAGACGGGGGCAGGGGGAAATACGAGCAGTACTTC	CASTRDGGRGKYEQYF
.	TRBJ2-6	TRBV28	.	TGTGCCAGCAGTTTGGGTGGGGCCAACGTCCTGACTTTC	CASSLGGANVLTF
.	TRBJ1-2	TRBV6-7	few	TGTGCCAGTGGGGGGGCCTATGGCTACACCTTC	CASGGAYGYTF
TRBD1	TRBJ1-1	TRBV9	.	TGTGCCAGCAGTGGGGGACAGGGTGAAGCTTTCTTT	CASSGGQGEAFF
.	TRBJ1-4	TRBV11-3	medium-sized	TGTGCCAGCAGCTTCGGGATGGCAACTAATGAAAAACTGTTTTTT	CASSFGMATNEKLFF
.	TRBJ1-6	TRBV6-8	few	TGTGCCAGCAGTTTGAAGCGTTCACCCCTCCACTTT	CASSLKRSPLHF
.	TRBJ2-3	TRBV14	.	TGTGCCAGCAGCCAACGAGGCGGGCTCACAGATACGCAGTATTTT	CASSQRGGLTDTQYF
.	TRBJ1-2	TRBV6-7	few	TGTGCCAGCAGTTACTCTTCGGGGGATCGCGACGGCTACACCTTC	CASSYSSGDRDGYTF
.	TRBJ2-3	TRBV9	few	TGTGCCAGCAGTGAAACACTAGCCTCAGATACGCAGTATTTT	CASSETLASDTQYF
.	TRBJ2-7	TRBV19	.	TGTGCCAGTGGGCGGTCCTCCTACGAGCAGTACTTC	CASGRSSYEQYF
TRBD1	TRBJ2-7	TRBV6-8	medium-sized	TGTGCCAGCAGTTACACGGGACAGGGCGGCTACGAGCAGTACTTC	CASSYTGQGGYEQYF
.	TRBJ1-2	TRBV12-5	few	TGTGCCAGCACCCGCTCTATGTTGGGCTACACCTTC	CASTRSMLGYTF
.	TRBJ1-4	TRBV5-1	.	TGCGCCAGCAGCTTGTGGGGCCAATCTAATGAAAAACTGTTTTTT	CASSLWGQSNEKLFF
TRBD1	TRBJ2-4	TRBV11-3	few	TGTGCCAGCAGCCTCGGACAGGGCTCAAACATTCAGTACTTC	CASSLGQGSNIQYF
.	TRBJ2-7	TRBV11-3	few	TGTGCCAGCAGGTCGAAGCAAAAAAGCTCCTACGAGCAGTACTTC	CASRSKQKSSYEQYF
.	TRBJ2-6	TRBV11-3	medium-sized	TGTGCCAGCAGCTTTTATGTGGGACCTTCTGGGGCCAACGTCCTGACTTTC	CASSFYVGPSGANVLTF
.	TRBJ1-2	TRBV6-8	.	TGTGCCAGCAGTTACGTTAACTATGGCTACACCTTC	CASSYVNYGYTF
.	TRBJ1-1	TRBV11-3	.	TGTGCCAGCAGCCGAGGAGGTTTTTTACTCCCTGAAGCTTTCTTT	CASSRGGFLLPEAFF
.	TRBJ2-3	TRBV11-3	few	TGTGCCAGCAGCTTCCGACTGAGCACAGATACGCAGTATTTT	CASSFRLSTDTQYF
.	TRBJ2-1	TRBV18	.	TGTGCCAGCTCACCAGGGGGGACTGAGCAGTTCTTC	CASSPGGTEQFF
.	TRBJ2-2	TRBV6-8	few	TGTGCCAGCAGTGACGAAGCAGACACCGGGGAGCTGTTTTTT	CASSDEADTGELFF
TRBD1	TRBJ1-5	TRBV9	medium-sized	TGTGCCAGCAGCCCCACGGCCGGGACAGGGGGTTTACAGCCCCAGCATTTT	CASSPTAGTGGLQPQHF
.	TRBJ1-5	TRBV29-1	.	TGCAGCGTTGAAGTAGGGTTTGGGCAGCCCCAGCATTTT	CSVEVGFGQPQHF
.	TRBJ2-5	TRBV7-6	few	TGTGCCAGCAGCTTGGGCGGGAACCAAGAGACCCAGTACTTC	CASSLGGNQETQYF
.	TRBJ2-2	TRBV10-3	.	TGTGCCATCACGATAGGGTTGGCCGGGGAGCTGTTTTTT	CAITIGLAGELFF
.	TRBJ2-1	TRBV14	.	TGTGCCAGCAGCCGACGGACAGAAAGCTCCTACAATGAGCAGTTCTTC	CASSRRTESSYNEQFF
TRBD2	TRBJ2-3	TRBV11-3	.	TGTGCCAGCAGCTTAGGGACTAGCTTTGACACAGATACGCAGTATTTT	CASSLGTSFDTDTQYF
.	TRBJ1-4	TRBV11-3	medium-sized	TGTGCCAGCAGCTTAGAGGGGGAGTTAAGGGAAAAACTGTTTTTT	CASSLEGELREKLFF
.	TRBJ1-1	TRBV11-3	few	TGTGCCAGCAGCTTAGAGGTTTGGAACACTGAAGCTTTCTTT	CASSLEVWNTEAFF
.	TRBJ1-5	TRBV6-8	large	TGTGCCAGCAGCCAACAGGGAAGGGGACTTAGCAATCAGCCCCAGCATTTT	CASSQQGRGLSNQPQHF
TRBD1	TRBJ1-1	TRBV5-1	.	TGCGCCAGCAGCTTTACCGGGACAGGGAGAACTGAAGCTTTCTTT	CASSFTGTGRTEAFF
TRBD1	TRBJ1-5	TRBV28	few	TGTGCCAGCAGTACAGGGGGCACAAATCAGCCCCAGCATTTT	CASSTGGTNQPQHF
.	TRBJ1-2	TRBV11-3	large	TGTGCCAGCAGCTTAGGTGGAGGGGACTATGGCTACACCTTC	CASSLGGGDYGYTF
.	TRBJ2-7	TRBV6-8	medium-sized	TGTGCCAGCAGTTACTCGGGTTGGGTCTACGAGCAGTACTTC	CASSYSGWVYEQYF